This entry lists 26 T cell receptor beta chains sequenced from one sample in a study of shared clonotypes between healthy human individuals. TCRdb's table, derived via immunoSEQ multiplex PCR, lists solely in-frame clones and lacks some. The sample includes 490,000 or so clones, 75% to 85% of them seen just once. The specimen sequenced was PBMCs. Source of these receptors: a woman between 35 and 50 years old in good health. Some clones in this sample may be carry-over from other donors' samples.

CDR3 in amino acids: CASSSPWDNTGELFF. CDR3 bases: TGTGCCAGCAGTTCTCCCTGGGATAACACCGGGGAGCTGTTTTTT. The genes are TRBV28 and TRBJ2-2; D gene uncertain. Per germline, CDR1 MDHEN and CDR2 SYDVKM. The germline V and J ends were trimmed by 4 bases and 2 bases, with 11 bases remaining between them. CDR3 length: 15 amino acids.

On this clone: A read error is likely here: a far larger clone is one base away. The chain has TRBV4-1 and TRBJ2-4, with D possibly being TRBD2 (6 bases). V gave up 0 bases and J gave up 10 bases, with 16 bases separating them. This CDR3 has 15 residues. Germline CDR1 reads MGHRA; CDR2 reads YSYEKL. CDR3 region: CASSQDGARGDIQYF. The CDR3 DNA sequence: TGCGCCAGCAGCCAAGATGGGGCGCGCGGGGATATTCAGTACTTC.

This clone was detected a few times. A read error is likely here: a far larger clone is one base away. The CDR3 region has the DNA TGTGCCAGCAGTCCTTTTCCCAACTATGGCTACACCTTC. Its translation: CASSPFPNYGYTF. This sequence joins TRBV6-6 and TRBJ1-2; D remains unclear. The CDR3 consists of 13 residues. The V gene lost 5 bases and the J gene lost 2 bases, with 9 bases spanning the gap. Looked up from germline, CDR1 is MNHNY and CDR2 is SVGAGI (reference sequence).

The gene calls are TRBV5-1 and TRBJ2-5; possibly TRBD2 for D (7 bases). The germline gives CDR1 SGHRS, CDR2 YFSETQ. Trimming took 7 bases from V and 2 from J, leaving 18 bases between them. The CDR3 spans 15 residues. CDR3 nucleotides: TGCGCCAGCCTGGCTTCGGGGGGCAGACAAGAGACCCAGTACTTC. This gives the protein CASLASGGRQETQYF.

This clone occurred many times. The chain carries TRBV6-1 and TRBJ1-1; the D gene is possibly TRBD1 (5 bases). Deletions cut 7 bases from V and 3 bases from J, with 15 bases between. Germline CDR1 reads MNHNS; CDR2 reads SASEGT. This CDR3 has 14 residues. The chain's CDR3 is CASKIGVTDTEAFF. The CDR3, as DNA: TGTGCCAGCAAGATAGGGGTCACGGACACTGAAGCTTTCTTT.

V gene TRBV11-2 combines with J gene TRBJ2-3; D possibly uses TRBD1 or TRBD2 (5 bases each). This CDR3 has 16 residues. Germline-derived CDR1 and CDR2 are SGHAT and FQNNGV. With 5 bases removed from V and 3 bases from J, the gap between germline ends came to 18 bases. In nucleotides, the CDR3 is TGTGCCAGCAGCCCTCTTGCAGGGTGGGGGACAGATACGCAGTATTTT. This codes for CASSPLAGWGTDTQYF.

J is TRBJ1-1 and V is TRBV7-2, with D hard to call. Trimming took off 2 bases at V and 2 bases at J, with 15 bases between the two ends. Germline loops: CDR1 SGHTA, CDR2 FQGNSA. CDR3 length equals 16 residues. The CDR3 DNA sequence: TGTGCCAGCAGCTTACGTATGGGGTGGGGAAACACTGAAGCTTTCTTT. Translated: CASSLRMGWGNTEAFF. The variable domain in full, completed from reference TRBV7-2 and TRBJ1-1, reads GAGVSQSPSNKVTEKGKDVELRCDPISGHTALYWYRQSLGQGLEFLIYFQGNSAPDKSGLPSDRFSAERTGGSVSTLTIQRTQQEDSAVYLCASSLRMGWGNTEAFFGQGTRLTVV.

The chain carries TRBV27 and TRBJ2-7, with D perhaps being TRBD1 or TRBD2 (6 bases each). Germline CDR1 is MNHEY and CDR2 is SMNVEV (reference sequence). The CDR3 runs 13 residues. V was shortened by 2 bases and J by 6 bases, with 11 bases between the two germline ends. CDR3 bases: TGTGCCAGCAGTTTACTAGGGGGAGGCGAGCAGTACTTC. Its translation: CASSLLGGGEQYF.

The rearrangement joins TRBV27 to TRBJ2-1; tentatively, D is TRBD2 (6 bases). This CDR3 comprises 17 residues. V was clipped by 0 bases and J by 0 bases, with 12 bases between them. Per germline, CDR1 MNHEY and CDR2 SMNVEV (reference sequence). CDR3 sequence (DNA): TGTGCCAGCAGTTTATCCCTAGCGCTCAGCTCCTACAATGAGCAGTTCTTC. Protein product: CASSLSLALSSYNEQFF.

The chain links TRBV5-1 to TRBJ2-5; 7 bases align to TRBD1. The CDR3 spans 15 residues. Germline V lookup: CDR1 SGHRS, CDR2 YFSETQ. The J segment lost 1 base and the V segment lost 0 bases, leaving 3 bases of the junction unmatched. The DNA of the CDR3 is TGCGCCAGCAGCTTGGAGGGACAGTCCCAAGAGACCCAGTACTTC. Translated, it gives CASSLEGQSQETQYF.

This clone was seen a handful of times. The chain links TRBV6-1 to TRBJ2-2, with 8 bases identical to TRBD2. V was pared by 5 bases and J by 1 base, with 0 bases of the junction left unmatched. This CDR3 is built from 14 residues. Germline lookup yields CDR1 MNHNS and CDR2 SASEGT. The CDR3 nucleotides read TGTGCCAGCAGTAGCGGGAGGAACACCGGGGAGCTGTTTTTT. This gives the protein CASSSGRNTGELFF.

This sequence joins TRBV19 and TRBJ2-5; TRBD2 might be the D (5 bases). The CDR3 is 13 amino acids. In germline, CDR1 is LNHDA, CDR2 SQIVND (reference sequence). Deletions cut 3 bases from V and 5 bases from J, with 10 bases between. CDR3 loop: CASSMGAVETQYF. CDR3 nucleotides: TGTGCCAGTAGTATGGGAGCGGTTGAGACCCAGTACTTC.

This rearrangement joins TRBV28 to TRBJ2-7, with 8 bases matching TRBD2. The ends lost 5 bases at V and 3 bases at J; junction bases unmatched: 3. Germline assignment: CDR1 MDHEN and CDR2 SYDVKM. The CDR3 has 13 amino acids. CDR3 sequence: CASSTGGDYEQYF. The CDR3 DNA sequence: TGTGCCAGCAGTACCGGGGGGGACTACGAGCAGTACTTC. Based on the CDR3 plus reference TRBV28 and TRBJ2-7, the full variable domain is DVKVTQSSRYLVKRTGEKVFLECVQDMDHENMFWYRQDPGLGLRLIYFSYDVKMKEKGDIPEGYSVSREKKERFSLILESASTNQTSMYLCASSTGGDYEQYFGPGTRLTVT.

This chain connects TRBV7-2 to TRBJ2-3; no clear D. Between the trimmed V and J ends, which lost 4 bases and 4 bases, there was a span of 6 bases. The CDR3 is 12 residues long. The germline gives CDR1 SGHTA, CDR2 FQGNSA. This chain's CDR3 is CASSSVPDTQYF. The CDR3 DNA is TGTGCCAGCAGCTCCGTCCCAGATACGCAGTATTTT.

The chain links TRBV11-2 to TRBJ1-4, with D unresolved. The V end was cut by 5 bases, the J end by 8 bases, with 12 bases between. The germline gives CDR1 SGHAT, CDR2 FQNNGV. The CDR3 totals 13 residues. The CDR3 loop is CASSPQRGEKLFF. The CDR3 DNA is TGTGCCAGCAGCCCACAGAGAGGAGAAAAACTGTTTTTT. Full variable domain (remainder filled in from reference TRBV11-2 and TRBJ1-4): EAGVAQSPRYKIIEKRQSVAFWCNPISGHATLYWYQQILGQGPKLLIQFQNNGVVDDSQLPKDRFSAERLKGVDSTLKIQPAKLEDSAVYLCASSPQRGEKLFFGSGTQLSVL.

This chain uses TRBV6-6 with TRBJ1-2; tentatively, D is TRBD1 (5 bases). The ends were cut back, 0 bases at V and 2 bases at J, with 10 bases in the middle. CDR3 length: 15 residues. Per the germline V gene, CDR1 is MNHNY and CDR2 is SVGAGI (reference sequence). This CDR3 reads CASSYSRDVNYGYTF. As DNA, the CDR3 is TGTGCCAGCAGTTACTCGAGGGACGTCAACTATGGCTACACCTTC.

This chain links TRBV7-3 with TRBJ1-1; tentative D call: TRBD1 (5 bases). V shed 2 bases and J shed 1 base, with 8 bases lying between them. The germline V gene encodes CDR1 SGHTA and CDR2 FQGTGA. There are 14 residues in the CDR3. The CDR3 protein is CASSLDSKNTEAFF. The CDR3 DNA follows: TGTGCCAGCAGCTTAGACAGTAAGAACACTGAAGCTTTCTTT.

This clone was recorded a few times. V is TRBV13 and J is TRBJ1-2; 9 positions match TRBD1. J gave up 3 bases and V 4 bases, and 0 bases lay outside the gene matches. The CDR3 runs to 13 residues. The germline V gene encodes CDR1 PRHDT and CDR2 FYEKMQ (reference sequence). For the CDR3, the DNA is TGTGCCAGCAGCTGGACAGGGGACTATGGCTACACCTTC. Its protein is CASSWTGDYGYTF.

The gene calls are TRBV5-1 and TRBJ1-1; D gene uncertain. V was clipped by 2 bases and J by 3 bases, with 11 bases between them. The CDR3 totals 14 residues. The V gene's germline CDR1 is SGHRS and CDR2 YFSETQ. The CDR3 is CASSLRTAYTEAFF. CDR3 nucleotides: TGCGCCAGCAGCTTAAGGACGGCCTACACTGAAGCTTTCTTT.

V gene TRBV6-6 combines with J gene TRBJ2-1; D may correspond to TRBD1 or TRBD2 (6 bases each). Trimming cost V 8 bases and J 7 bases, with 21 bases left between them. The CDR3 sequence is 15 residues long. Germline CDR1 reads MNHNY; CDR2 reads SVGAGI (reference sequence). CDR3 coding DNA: TGTGCCAGCCGAAGGGGGGCTGGGGGGAAAAATGAGCAGTTCTTC. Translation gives CASRRGAGGKNEQFF.

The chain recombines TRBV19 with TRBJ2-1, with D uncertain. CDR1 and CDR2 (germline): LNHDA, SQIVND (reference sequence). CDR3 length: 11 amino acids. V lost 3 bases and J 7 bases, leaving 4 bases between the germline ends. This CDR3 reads CASSIVNEQFF. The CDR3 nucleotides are TGTGCCAGTAGTATTGTGAATGAGCAGTTCTTC. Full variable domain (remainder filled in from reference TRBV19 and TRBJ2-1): DGGITQSPKYLFRKEGQNVTLSCEQNLNHDAMYWYRQDPGQGLRLIYYSQIVNDFQKGDIAEGYSVSREKKESFPLTVTSAQKNPTAFYLCASSIVNEQFFGPGTRLTVL.

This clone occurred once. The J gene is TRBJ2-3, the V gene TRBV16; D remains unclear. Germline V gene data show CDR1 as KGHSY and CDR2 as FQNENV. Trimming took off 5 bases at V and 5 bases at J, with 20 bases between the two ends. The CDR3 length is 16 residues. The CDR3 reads CASSETYPSLLDTQYF. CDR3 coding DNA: TGTGCCAGCAGCGAGACCTACCCCTCCCTCCTAGATACGCAGTATTTT.

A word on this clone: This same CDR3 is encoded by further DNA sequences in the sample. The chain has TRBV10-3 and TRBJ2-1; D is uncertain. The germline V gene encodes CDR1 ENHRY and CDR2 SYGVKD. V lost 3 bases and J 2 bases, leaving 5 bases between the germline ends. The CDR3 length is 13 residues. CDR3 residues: CAISELTYNEQFF. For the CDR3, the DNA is TGTGCCATCAGTGAACTAACCTACAATGAGCAGTTCTTC.

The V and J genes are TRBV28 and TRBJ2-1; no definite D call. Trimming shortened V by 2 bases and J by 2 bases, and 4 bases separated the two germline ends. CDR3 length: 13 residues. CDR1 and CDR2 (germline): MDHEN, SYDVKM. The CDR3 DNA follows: TGTGCCAGCAGTTTAGGTACCTACAATGAGCAGTTCTTC. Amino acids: CASSLGTYNEQFF.

The CDR3, as DNA: TGTGCCAGCGGAACAGGCGTCCTGACTTTC. Translated, it gives CASGTGVLTF. This rearrangement joins TRBV7-6 to TRBJ2-6; D possibly corresponds to TRBD1 (5 bases). This CDR3 is 10 amino acids long. Trimming removed 8 bases at V and 12 bases at J, with 8 bases between. Germline V gene lookup returns CDR1 SGHVS and CDR2 FNYEAQ.

CDR3 loop: CASRDSGPTYEQYF. The CDR3 nucleotides read TGTGCCAGCAGGGATAGCGGGCCGACCTACGAGCAGTACTTC. The chain recombines TRBV28 with TRBJ2-7; 7 bases agree with TRBD2. CDR1 MDHEN and CDR2 SYDVKM come from the germline V gene. The CDR3 loop spans 14 amino acids. V lost 6 bases, J lost 2 bases, and 7 bases stayed unmatched.